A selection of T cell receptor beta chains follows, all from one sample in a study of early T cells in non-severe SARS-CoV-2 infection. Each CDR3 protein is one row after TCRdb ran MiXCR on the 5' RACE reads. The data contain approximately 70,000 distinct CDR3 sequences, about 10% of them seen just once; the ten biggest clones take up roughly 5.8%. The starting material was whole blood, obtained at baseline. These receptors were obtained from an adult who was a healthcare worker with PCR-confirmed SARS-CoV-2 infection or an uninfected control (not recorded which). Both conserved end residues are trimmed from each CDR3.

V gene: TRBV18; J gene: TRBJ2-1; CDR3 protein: ASSPSGSSSSYNEQF
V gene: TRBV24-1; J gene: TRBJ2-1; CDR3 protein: ATSDLGPGGSYNEQF
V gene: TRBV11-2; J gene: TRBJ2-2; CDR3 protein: ASSVLTGELF
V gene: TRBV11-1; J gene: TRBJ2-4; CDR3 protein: ASSPNRAGKGVDIQY
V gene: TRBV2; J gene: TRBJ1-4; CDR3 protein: ASSRDRASTNEKLF
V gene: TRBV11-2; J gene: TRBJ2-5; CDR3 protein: ASSRGQAIEETQY
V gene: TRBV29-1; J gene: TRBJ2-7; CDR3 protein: SVELGVDEQY
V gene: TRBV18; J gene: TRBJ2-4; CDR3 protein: ASSPPFGGGKNIQY
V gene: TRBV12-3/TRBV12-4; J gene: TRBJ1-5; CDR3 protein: ASSLDGGHQPQH
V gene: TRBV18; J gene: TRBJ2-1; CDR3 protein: ASSPPGPPERKF
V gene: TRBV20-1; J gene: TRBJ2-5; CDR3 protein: SAFNVLEQETQY
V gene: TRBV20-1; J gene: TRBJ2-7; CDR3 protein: SATWDRGD
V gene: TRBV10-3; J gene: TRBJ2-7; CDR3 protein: AISESAQGYEQY
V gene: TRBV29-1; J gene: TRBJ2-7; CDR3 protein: SVRHLYEQY
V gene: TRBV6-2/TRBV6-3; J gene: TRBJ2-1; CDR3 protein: ASSYSETNEQF
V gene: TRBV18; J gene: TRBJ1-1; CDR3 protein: ASSPVRLGGTEAF
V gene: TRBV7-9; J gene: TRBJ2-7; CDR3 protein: ASSLGPGLVRQY
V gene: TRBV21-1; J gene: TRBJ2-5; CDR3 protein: ASSKAPGPSYETQY
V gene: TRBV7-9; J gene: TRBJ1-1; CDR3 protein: ASSPRVVGTEAF
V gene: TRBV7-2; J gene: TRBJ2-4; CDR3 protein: ASSLRGQSIGRNIQY
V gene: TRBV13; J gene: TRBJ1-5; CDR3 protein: ASSRQGYDQPQH
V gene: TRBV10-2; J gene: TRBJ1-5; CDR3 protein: ASGEAGQPQH
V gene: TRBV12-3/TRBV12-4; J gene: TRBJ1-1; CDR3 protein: ASSLYMNTEAF
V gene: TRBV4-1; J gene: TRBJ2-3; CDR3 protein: ASSQEGSTDTQY
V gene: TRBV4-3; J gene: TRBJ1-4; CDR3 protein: ASSRGRTTNEKLF
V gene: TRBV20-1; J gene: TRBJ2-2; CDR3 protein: SARARGLSGELF
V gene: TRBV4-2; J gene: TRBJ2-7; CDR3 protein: ASSQSGGATYEQY
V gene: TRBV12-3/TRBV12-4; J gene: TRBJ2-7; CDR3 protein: ASSFGRVLEQY
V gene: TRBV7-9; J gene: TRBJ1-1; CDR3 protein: ASSGRAGSTEAF
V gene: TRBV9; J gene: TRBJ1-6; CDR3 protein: ASSTRLQETLGTNSPLH
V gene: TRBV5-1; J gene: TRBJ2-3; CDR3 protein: ASSLDQSTDTQY
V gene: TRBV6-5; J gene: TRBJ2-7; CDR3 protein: ASSPSEDRAYEQY
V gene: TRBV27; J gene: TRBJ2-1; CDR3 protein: ASSRGTGREQF
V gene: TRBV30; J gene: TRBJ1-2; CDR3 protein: AYHRDSLRYGYT
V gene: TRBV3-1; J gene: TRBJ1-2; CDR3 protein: ASSQDARWGRNGYT
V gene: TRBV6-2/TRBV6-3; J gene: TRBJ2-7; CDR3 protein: ATLLAGAPRQY
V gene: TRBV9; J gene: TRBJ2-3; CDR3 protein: ASSTGVAQY
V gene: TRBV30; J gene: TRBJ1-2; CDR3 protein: AWLHRPYGYT